A single sample is the source of the 13 T cell receptor beta chains below, sequenced in a study of T cells in Graves' hyperthyroidism and ophthalmopathy (dated by TCRdb to the late 2010s). Libraries came from multiplex PCR. Sequencing relied on an Illumina HiSeq 2000. The TCR beta CDR3 regions were amplified from RNA transcripts. A first-round RT-PCR of the TCR CDR3 used the HTBI primer set with the Qiagen OneStep RT-PCR kit. Using fastp at Q25 and MiXCR, TCRdb reprocessed the public reads and kept productive beta chains. Merged by CDR3 protein, the rows form single entries marked with the most common genes and DNA. Within this sample are 450,000 to 550,000 distinct CDR3 sequences, with roughly a quarter of them counted one time only. The ten largest clones capture about 10% of the sample. The sequenced material came from blood. Receptor source: a woman in her 30s with Graves' ophthalmopathy.

This chain joins TRBV2 and TRBJ2-7; D uncertain. The CDR3 loop spans 10 amino acids. Germline V gives CDR1 SNHLY, CDR2 FYNNEI. Trimming pared 6 bases from V and 4 bases from J, leaving 4 bases between. The CDR3 sequence: CASRLYEQYF. As DNA, the CDR3 is TGTGCCAGCAGGTTATACGAGCAGTACTTC.

The chain is built from TRBV6-1 and TRBJ2-5, with 7 bases that match TRBD1. The CDR3 covers 16 residues. V shed 5 bases and J 2 bases; nucleotides not matched to a gene: 11. CDR1 and CDR2 (germline): MNHNS, SASEGT. The CDR3 loop is CASSQGTAIQQETQYF. The CDR3, as DNA: TGTGCCAGCAGTCAAGGGACAGCGATCCAACAAGAGACCCAGTACTTC.

This clonotype has just a few counts. V usage is TRBV2 and J usage is TRBJ2-5; TRBD2 might be the D (6 bases). Germline V CDR1 and CDR2: SNHLY, FYNNEI. The CDR3 sequence is 12 residues long. Trimming stripped 7 bases from V and 4 bases from J, with 10 bases between. CDR3 nucleotide sequence: TGTGCCAGCACTAGCGTAGGAGAGACCCAGTACTTC. It codes for CASTSVGETQYF.

This clonotype was found a few times. The gene calls are TRBV9 and TRBJ2-2; a weak D match, TRBD2 (6 bases). Per germline, CDR1 SGDLS and CDR2 YYNGEE. The length of the CDR3 is 16 residues. Trimming stripped 0 bases from V and 5 bases from J, with 14 bases between. CDR3 region: CASSVGRDPRTGELFF. CDR3 nucleotides: TGTGCCAGCAGCGTAGGGAGGGACCCAAGGACCGGGGAGCTGTTTTTT. Full variable domain (rest looked up from reference TRBV9 and TRBJ2-2): DSGVTQTPKHLITATGQRVTLRCSPRSGDLSVYWYQQSLDQGLQFLIQYYNGEERAKGNILERFSAQQFPDLHSELNLSSLELGDSALYFCASSVGRDPRTGELFFGEGSRLTVL.

V and J are TRBV6-1 and TRBJ2-7, with D tentatively TRBD1 (5 bases). The germline gives CDR1 MNHNS, CDR2 SASEGT. This CDR3 has 13 residues. The V gene lost 9 bases and the J gene lost 1 base, with 13 bases spanning the gap. The CDR3 region has the DNA TGTGCCAGTGTAAGGCAGGGATCCTACGAGCAGTACTTC. It yields the protein CASVRQGSYEQYF.

This clonotype was observed many times. The rearrangement joins TRBV20-1 to TRBJ2-5; D uncertain. Trimming pared 1 base from V and 4 bases from J, leaving 13 bases between. In germline, CDR1 is DFQATT, CDR2 SNEGSKA (reference sequence). This CDR3 is 14 amino acids long. CDR3 region: CSARAGPPGETQYF. CDR3 in DNA: TGCAGTGCTAGAGCGGGTCCCCCCGGAGAGACCCAGTACTTC.

The table lists this clonotype with a few counts. The V call is TRBV27, the J call TRBJ1-2; D might be TRBD1 (5 bases). Germline V gives CDR1 MNHEY, CDR2 SMNVEV (reference sequence). V was clipped by 6 bases and J by 7 bases, with 15 bases between them. The CDR3 covers 13 residues. DNA of the CDR3: TGTGCCAGCAGATCAGGGTCCCTGGTTGGCTACACCTTC. This translates into CASRSGSLVGYTF.

This clonotype came up many times. This chain links TRBV20-1 with TRBJ2-5; D unclear. The CDR3 length is 13 residues. CDR1 and CDR2 (germline): DFQATT, SNEGSKA (reference sequence). V shed 6 bases and J shed 2 bases, with 13 bases lying between them. The DNA of the CDR3 is TGCAGTGCAGCCCATTTGGGTCAAGAGACCCAGTACTTC. Encoded protein: CSAAHLGQETQYF.

The rearrangement joins TRBV28 to TRBJ1-1; weak D call: TRBD1 (6 bases). The length of the CDR3 is 15 residues. Trimming pared 4 bases from V and 2 bases from J, leaving 14 bases between. The germline V gene encodes CDR1 MDHEN and CDR2 SYDVKM. The CDR3 region is CASSSAGAINTEAFF. CDR3 sequence (DNA): TGTGCCAGCAGTTCGGCAGGGGCGATCAACACTGAAGCTTTCTTT. Drawing the rest from reference TRBV28 and TRBJ1-1, the complete variable domain is DVKVTQSSRYLVKRTGEKVFLECVQDMDHENMFWYRQDPGLGLRLIYFSYDVKMKEKGDIPEGYSVSREKKERFSLILESASTNQTSMYLCASSSAGAINTEAFFGQGTRLTVV.

V usage is TRBV4-2 and J usage is TRBJ1-1, with D possibly matching TRBD1 (5 bases). In germline, CDR1 is LGHNA, CDR2 YNFKEQ. This CDR3 comprises 15 residues. V lost 6 bases and J lost 6, with 20 bases in between. DNA of the CDR3: TGTGCCAGCAGACAGGACCCCATTTATCTCTCTGAAGCTTTCTTT. It is translated as CASRQDPIYLSEAFF.

This clonotype was seen at least ten times. The rearrangement joins TRBV12-3 or TRBV12-4 to TRBJ2-2; D unclear. V dropped 1 base and J dropped 2 bases, with 11 bases sitting between them. The CDR3 loop spans 16 amino acids. This CDR3 reads CASSLGAPRNTGELFF. CDR3 nucleotide sequence: TGTGCCAGCAGTTTAGGAGCTCCGCGAAACACCGGGGAGCTGTTTTTT.

This clonotype was counted ten times or more. The V and J genes are TRBV12-3 or TRBV12-4 and TRBJ2-7; D unclear. V shed 3 bases and J shed 2 bases, with 14 bases lying between them. The CDR3 covers 15 residues. Written as DNA, the CDR3 is TGTGCCAGCAGTTTCAGGCGGCAGGATACCTACGAGCAGTACTTC. Amino acid sequence: CASSFRRQDTYEQYF.

This clonotype was seen more than once but under ten times. V gene TRBV12-3 or TRBV12-4 combines with J gene TRBJ1-5; TRBD1 matches 8 bases. This CDR3 has 16 residues. V gave up 4 bases and J gave up 1 base; unmatched junction bases: 6. CDR3 coding DNA: TGTGCCAGCAGTTCTAACAGGGGGGACAGCAATCAGCCCCAGCATTTT. Translating it yields CASSSNRGDSNQPQHF.